Reported below is one T cell receptor (beta chain). This specimen comes from a study of T cell changes during pregnancy in multiple sclerosis. This table comes from immunoSEQ multiplex PCR, and its TCRdb copy is limited to in-frame clones, with some not included. The table records 69,000 or so clones, more than 75% of them present only once. The TCR sequence derives from a female donor with multiple sclerosis, enrolled in a pregnancy study. Specimen: peripheral blood, collected in the third trimester of pregnancy.

In DNA form, the CDR3 reads TGTGCCAGCAGTGGGGACAGCCCGAGCTCCTACAATGAGCAGTTCTTC. Its protein product is CASSGDSPSSYNEQFF. The chain joins TRBV6-1 to TRBJ2-1; TRBD1 matches 7 bases. The germline V gene encodes CDR1 MNHNS and CDR2 SASEGT. The V and J ends lost 4 bases and 0 bases, in that order; junction bases with no gene match: 6. The CDR3 is 16 residues long.